The T cell receptor (beta chain) under discussion was sequenced for a study of shared clonotypes between healthy human individuals. Profiling relied on immunoSEQ multiplex PCR, and the TCRdb table lists in-frame clones only, not all of them. The top ten clones hold about 0.34% of a sample with 2 million to 3 million clones, under 95% of them seen once. This CDR3 region has 12 residues. V lost 5 bases, J lost 4 bases, and 9 bases lay in between. CDR1 and CDR2 from the germline V gene are SQVTM and ANQGSEA. Sequenced: naive CD4+ T cells from PBMCs. The subset is: CD45RA+ positively selected. The chain combines TRBV29-1 with TRBJ1-3; no definite D call. The receptor's source is a man aged 18 to 29 in good health. Some clones in this sample may be carry-over from other donors' samples. For the CDR3, the DNA is TGCAGCGTTTCGGACGAGGGAAACACCATATATTTT. Residues: CSVSDEGNTIYF.